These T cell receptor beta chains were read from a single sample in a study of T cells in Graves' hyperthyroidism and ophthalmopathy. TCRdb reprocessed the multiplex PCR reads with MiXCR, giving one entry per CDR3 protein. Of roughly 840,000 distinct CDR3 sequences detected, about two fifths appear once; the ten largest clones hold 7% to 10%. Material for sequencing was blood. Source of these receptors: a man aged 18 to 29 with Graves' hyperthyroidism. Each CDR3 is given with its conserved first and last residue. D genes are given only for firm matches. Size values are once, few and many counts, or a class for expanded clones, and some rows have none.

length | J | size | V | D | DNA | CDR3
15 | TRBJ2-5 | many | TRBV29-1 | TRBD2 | TGCAGCGTAGGGACTAGCGGGACCGTCCAAGAGACCCAGTACTTC | CSVGTSGTVQETQYF
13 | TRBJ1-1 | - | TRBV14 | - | TGTGCCAGCAGCCAAGAGGGACATTCTGAAGCTTTCTTT | CASSQEGHSEAFF
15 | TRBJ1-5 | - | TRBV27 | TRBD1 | TGTGCCAGCAGTTCCACTACAGGGGGCTATCAGCCCCAGCATTTT | CASSSTTGGYQPQHF
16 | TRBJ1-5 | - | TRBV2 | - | TGTGCCAGCAGTGAAGGGACGGTGTATAGCAATCAGCCCCAGCATTTT | CASSEGTVYSNQPQHF
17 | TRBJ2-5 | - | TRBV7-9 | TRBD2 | TGTGCCAGCAGCTTAAACGCGGGGTCTAGCGGGCAAGAGACCCAGTACTTC | CASSLNAGSSGQETQYF
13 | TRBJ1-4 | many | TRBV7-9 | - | TGTGCCAGCAGCTATCGGGGGAATGAAAAACTGTTTTTT | CASSYRGNEKLFF
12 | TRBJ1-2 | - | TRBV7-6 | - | TGTGCCAGCAGCCCGGCCGGGGGTGGCTACACCTTC | CASSPAGGGYTF
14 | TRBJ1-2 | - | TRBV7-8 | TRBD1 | TGTGCCAGCAGCACCCTGACACAGGGGTATGGCTACACCTTC | CASSTLTQGYGYTF
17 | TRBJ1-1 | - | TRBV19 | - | TGTGCCAGCAGTCCCGGGACCGGAGGGGCTAAGAGGGCTGAAGCTTTCTTT | CASSPGTGGAKRAEAFF
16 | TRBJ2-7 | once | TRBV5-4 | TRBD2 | TGTGCCAGCAGTGGACTAGCGGGAGGAGGCGGGCACGAGCAGTACTTC | CASSGLAGGGGHEQYF
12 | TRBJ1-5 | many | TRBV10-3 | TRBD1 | TGTGCCATTGGGACAGGGAATCAGCCCCAGCATTTT | CAIGTGNQPQHF
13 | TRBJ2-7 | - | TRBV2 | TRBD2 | TGTGCCAGCATTCTAGCGGGGGGCGACGAGCAGTACTTC | CASILAGGDEQYF
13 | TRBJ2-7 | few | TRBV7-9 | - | TGTGCCAGCAGCTCCTCATCGGGATACGAGCAGTACTTC | CASSSSSGYEQYF
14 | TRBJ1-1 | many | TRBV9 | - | TGTGCCAGCAGCCAGCCGGCAGGGAACACTGAAGCTTTCTTT | CASSQPAGNTEAFF
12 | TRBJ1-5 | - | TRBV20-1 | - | TGCAGTGCTGTAGCGGGGGTGGAGACCCAGCATTTT | CSAVAGVETQHF
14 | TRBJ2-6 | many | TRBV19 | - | TGTGCCAGTAGTATAAGGGCCGGGGCCAACGTCCTGACTTTC | CASSIRAGANVLTF
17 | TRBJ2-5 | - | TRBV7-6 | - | TGTGCCAGCAGCTTGGGCGGGGATATTGGGGTCCAAGAGACCCAGTACTTC | CASSLGGDIGVQETQYF
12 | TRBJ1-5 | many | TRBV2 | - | TGTGCCAGCAAGAGCGCAAATCAGCCCCAGCATTTT | CASKSANQPQHF
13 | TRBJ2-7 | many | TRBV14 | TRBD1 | TGTGCCAGCAGCCGGGACAGACGCTACGAGCAGTACTTC | CASSRDRRYEQYF
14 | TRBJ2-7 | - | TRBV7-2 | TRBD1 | TGTGCCAGCAGCCAAGGGCAGGGGGCTCACGAGCAGTACTTC | CASSQGQGAHEQYF
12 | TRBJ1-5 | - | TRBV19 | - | TGTGCCAGTACCAGGGTCTCTCAGCCCCAGCATTTT | CASTRVSQPQHF
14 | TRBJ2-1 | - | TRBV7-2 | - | TGTGCCAGCAAGCGGCCGGGGACCTACAATGAGCAGTTCTTC | CASKRPGTYNEQFF
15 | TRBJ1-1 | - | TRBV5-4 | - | TGTGCCAGCAGCTTGGGACGGGGGGGCCCCACTGAAGCTTTCTTT | CASSLGRGGPTEAFF
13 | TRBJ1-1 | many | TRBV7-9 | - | TGTGCCAGCAGCTTTGTAAGGGACACTGAAGCTTTCTTT | CASSFVRDTEAFF
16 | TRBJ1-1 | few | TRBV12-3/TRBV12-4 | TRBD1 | TGTGCCAGCAGTTCGGGACAGGGGGCGTTCGTCACTGAAGCTTTCTTT | CASSSGQGAFVTEAFF
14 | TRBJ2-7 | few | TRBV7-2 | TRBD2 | TGTGCCAGCAGCCACTTAGCGGGGGCCGTCGAGCAGTACTTC | CASSHLAGAVEQYF
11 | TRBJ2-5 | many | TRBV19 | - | TGTGCCACACACTCGCTTGGGACCCAGTACTTC | CATHSLGTQYF
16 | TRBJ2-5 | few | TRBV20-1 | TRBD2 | TGCAGTGCCACGGGACTAGCGGGAGGGCCCCAAGAGACCCAGTACTTC | CSATGLAGGPQETQYF
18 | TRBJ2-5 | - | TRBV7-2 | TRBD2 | TGTGCCAGCAGCTTAGGCTGGGGGACTAGCGGGAGTACTGAGACCCAGTACTTC | CASSLGWGTSGSTETQYF
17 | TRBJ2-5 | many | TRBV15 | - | TGTGCCACCAGCAGAGATTTTTTCTCGGACGGAAGGGAGACCCAGTACTTC | CATSRDFFSDGRETQYF
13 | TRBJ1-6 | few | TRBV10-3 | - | TGTGCCACCCTCAGGGACCCCAATTCACCCCTCCACTTT | CATLRDPNSPLHF
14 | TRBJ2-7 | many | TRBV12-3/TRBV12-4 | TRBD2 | TGTGCCAGCAGTTTGACCAGCGGGATGCACGAGCAGTACTTC | CASSLTSGMHEQYF
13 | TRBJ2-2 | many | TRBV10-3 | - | TGTGCCATCACTGAGGGGGGGACCGGGGAGCTGTTTTTT | CAITEGGTGELFF
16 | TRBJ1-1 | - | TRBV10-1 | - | TGTGCCAGCAGTGAGATTCCAGGGATGAGGGACACTGAAGCTTTCTTT | CASSEIPGMRDTEAFF
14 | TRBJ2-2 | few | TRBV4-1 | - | TGCGCCAGCAATGAGGGCGCGAACACCGGGGAGCTGTTTTTT | CASNEGANTGELFF
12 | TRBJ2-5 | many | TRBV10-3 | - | TGTGCCATCAGTGACTCCACCGAGACCCAGTACTTC | CAISDSTETQYF
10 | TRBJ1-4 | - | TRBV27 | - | TGTGCCAGGGATGGTGAAAAACTGTTTTTT | CARDGEKLFF
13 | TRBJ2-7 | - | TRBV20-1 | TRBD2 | TGCAGTGCTCCGCTGGCGGGAGTCGACGAGCAGTACTTC | CSAPLAGVDEQYF
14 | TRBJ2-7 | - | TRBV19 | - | TGTGCCAGTAGCACCGATAAATTAGGAGCCGAGCAGTACTTC | CASSTDKLGAEQYF
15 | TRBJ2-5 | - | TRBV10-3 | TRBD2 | TGTGCCAGCACTCCTCTAGCGGAGTACCAAGAGACCCAGTACTTC | CASTPLAEYQETQYF
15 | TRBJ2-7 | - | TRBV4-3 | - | TGCGCCAGCAGCCAAGATCCTGGGGTTAACTACGAGCAGTACTTC | CASSQDPGVNYEQYF
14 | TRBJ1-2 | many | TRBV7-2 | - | TGTGCCAGCAGACGCCGAACAGGGAACTATGGCTACACCTTC | CASRRRTGNYGYTF
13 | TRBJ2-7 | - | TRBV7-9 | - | TGTGCCAGCAGATCCGGGACTCAGGACGAGCAGTACTTC | CASRSGTQDEQYF
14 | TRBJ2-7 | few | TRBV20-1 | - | TGCAGTGCTAGGGGACCAGAGAGCTCCTACGAGCAGTACTTC | CSARGPESSYEQYF